This entry describes one T cell receptor beta chain. This sample was included in a study of cytotoxic CD8 clonotypes in ibrutinib-treated CLL. With sequencing, the targeted depth ranged from 1 in 200,000 to 1 in 1 million T cells. Clones were read by immunoSEQ multiplex PCR, and TCRdb kept only the in-frame ones, dropping some. Among roughly 60,000 clones listed, 71% were seen once. Germline CDR1 is SGHTA and CDR2 is FQGTGA. The CDR3 has 15 amino acids. V dropped 5 bases and J dropped 6 bases, with 17 bases sitting between them. The chain combines TRBV7-3 with TRBJ2-1; D perhaps matches TRBD2 (5 bases). Sequencing used PBMCs, obtained after 12 months of ibrutinib treatment. This receptor was taken from a human donor with chronic lymphocytic leukemia. The DNA of the CDR3 is TGTGCCAGCAGCCCCATCAGCGGTTTTGCCAATGAGCAGTTCTTC. This codes for CASSPISGFANEQFF. The full variable domain, its missing parts supplied by reference TRBV7-3 and TRBJ2-1, is GAGVSQTPSNKVTEKGKYVELRCDPISGHTALYWYRQSLGQGPEFLIYFQGTGAADDSGLPNDRFFAVRPEGSVSTLKIQRTERGDSAVYLCASSPISGFANEQFFGPGTRLTVL.